The 26 T cell receptor beta chains listed next were all sequenced from one sample in a study of shared clonotypes between healthy human individuals. TCRdb's table, derived via immunoSEQ multiplex PCR, lists solely in-frame clones and lacks some. Of roughly 500,000 clones listed, approximately 80% were seen once; the top ten hold approximately 12%. The sample comprised PBMCs. The receptors shown here come from a woman in her 40s in good health. Some clones in this sample may be carry-over from other donors' samples.

This chain connects TRBV5-1 to TRBJ2-5; the match to TRBD1 covers 8 bases. The ends lost 0 bases at V and 4 bases at J; junction bases unmatched: 2. CDR3 length: 14 residues. CDR1 SGHRS and CDR2 YFSETQ come from the germline V gene. This CDR3 is CASSLGTGPETQYF. The CDR3 DNA reads as TGCGCCAGCAGCTTGGGGACAGGGCCAGAGACCCAGTACTTC. Filled out from reference TRBV5-1 and TRBJ2-5, the complete variable domain reads KAGVTQTPRYLIKTRGQQVTLSCSPISGHRSVSWYQQTPGQGLQFLFEYFSETQRNKGNFPGRFSGRQFSNSRSEMNVSTLELGDSALYLCASSLGTGPETQYFGPGTRLLVL.

This chain uses TRBV7-2 with TRBJ2-2; D remains ambiguous. V gave up 7 bases and J gave up 4 bases, with 13 bases separating them. The V gene's germline CDR1 is SGHTA and CDR2 FQGNSA. The CDR3 has 14 amino acids. The CDR3 DNA follows: TGTGCCAGCAACCCAAAGAGAGGCACCGGGGAGCTGTTTTTT. Amino acid sequence: CASNPKRGTGELFF.

The chain uses TRBV5-1 and TRBJ2-3, with D possibly TRBD2 on 5 matching bases. CDR3 length: 14 amino acids. V lost 6 bases and J 2 bases, leaving 13 bases between the germline ends. Germline-derived CDR1 and CDR2 are SGHRS and YFSETQ. CDR3 coding DNA: TGCGCCAGCACCGCGGGTAAGACCACAGATACGCAGTATTTT. Encoded protein: CASTAGKTTDTQYF.

J is TRBJ2-5 and V is TRBV6-4; 11 nucleotides agree with TRBD2. V lost 8 bases and J lost 5; bases outside the gene matches: 4. There are 13 residues in the CDR3. In germline, CDR1 is MRHNA, CDR2 SNTAGT. This CDR3 is CASETSGSETQYF. The CDR3 nucleotides read TGTGCCAGCGAAACTAGCGGGAGTGAGACCCAGTACTTC.

The chain couples TRBV11-2 to TRBJ2-2, with D possibly TRBD2 on 6 matching bases. V was shortened by 1 base and J by 7 bases, with 10 bases between the two germline ends. CDR1 and CDR2 from the germline V gene are SGHAT and FQNNGV. The CDR3 spans 14 residues. CDR3 amino acids: CASSLGGLRGELFF. The CDR3 DNA is TGTGCCAGCAGCTTAGGGGGACTTCGCGGGGAGCTGTTTTTT.

This clone has only a few counts. The rearrangement links TRBV29-1 to TRBJ1-2; D possibly corresponds to TRBD1 (5 bases). V was shortened by 4 bases and J by 4 bases, with 13 bases between the two germline ends. There are 13 residues in the CDR3. CDR1 SQVTM and CDR2 ANQGSEA come from the germline V gene. The CDR3 nucleotides are TGCAGCGTTGCTCAGGGCGACGGCTATGGCTACACCTTC. It codes for CSVAQGDGYGYTF.

This clone was seen only a few times. The chain employs TRBV27 and TRBJ1-1, with 7 nucleotides matching TRBD1. The CDR3 contains 16 residues. Germline V gene sequence: CDR1 MNHEY, CDR2 SMNVEV (reference sequence). The J segment lost 1 base and the V segment lost 2 bases, leaving 7 bases of the junction unmatched. The CDR3 nucleotides read TGTGCCAGCAGTTTAATCCGGGACAGAGGGAACACTGAAGCTTTCTTT. Encoded protein: CASSLIRDRGNTEAFF.

The V and J genes are TRBV30 and TRBJ2-3; a weak D match, TRBD2 (5 bases). The CDR3 is 14 residues long. Trimming took 2 bases from V and 0 from J, leaving 9 bases between them. Germline CDR1 is GTSNPN and CDR2 is SVGIG (reference sequence). The DNA of the CDR3 is TGTGCCTGGAGTCCTGGCGGGAGCACAGATACGCAGTATTTT. Translation gives CAWSPGGSTDTQYF.

This clone was seen just once. The chain carries TRBV28 and TRBJ2-1; D is ambiguous. Germline V gives CDR1 MDHEN, CDR2 SYDVKM. Trimming cost V 4 bases and J 13 bases, with 14 bases left between them. The CDR3 length is 12 residues. DNA of the CDR3: TGTGCCAGCAGTTCCCCGACTGGCCTACAGTTCTTC. Encoded protein: CASSSPTGLQFF.

V is TRBV5-1 and J is TRBJ2-3; TRBD1 matches 10 bases. The CDR3 spans 17 residues. Germline V gene data show CDR1 as SGHRS and CDR2 as YFSETQ. V gave up 3 bases and J gave up 3 bases; unmatched junction bases: 10. This CDR3 reads CASSWRPGQGITDTQYF. The DNA of the CDR3 is TGCGCCAGCAGCTGGCGCCCGGGACAGGGGATTACAGATACGCAGTATTTT.

CDR3 residues: CASSLTGANYGYTF. CDR3 in DNA: TGTGCCAGCAGCTTAACAGGGGCTAACTATGGCTACACCTTC. The chain links TRBV7-8 to TRBJ1-2, with TRBD1 matching over 7 bases. The junction had 0 bases not matched to a gene; V was cut back by 2 bases and J by 0 bases. The CDR3 is 14 amino acids. Germline CDR1 reads SGHVS; CDR2 reads FQNEAQ.

A word on this clone: A much larger clone lies one base from this, so it may be a read error. The V and J genes are TRBV28 and TRBJ2-7, with D unclear. Trimming shortened V by 1 base and J by 3 bases, and 1 base separated the two germline ends. This CDR3 contains 11 residues. From germline, CDR1 is MDHEN and CDR2 SYDVKM. CDR3 residues: CASSLFYEQYF. CDR3 nucleotides: TGTGCCAGCAGTTTATTCTACGAGCAGTACTTC.

This chain connects TRBV10-3 to TRBJ2-2; no definite D call. From germline, CDR1 is ENHRY and CDR2 SYGVKD. V was shortened by 3 bases and J by 0 bases, with 11 bases between the two germline ends. The CDR3 consists of 16 residues. The CDR3, as DNA: TGTGCCATCAGTGAACAAGGCTACCCGAACACCGGGGAGCTGTTTTTT. Protein: CAISEQGYPNTGELFF.

V and J are TRBV11-2 and TRBJ2-2; the D gene is possibly TRBD1 (6 bases). In germline, CDR1 is SGHAT, CDR2 FQNNGV. Between the trimmed V and J ends, which lost 4 bases and 7 bases, there was a span of 10 bases. This CDR3 spans 13 amino acids. The CDR3 loop is CASSSRGGGELFF. The CDR3, as DNA: TGTGCCAGCAGCTCCAGAGGGGGCGGGGAGCTGTTTTTT.

J is TRBJ2-7 and V is TRBV7-8, with TRBD2 matching 7 bases. The CDR3 extends over 14 amino acids. V dropped 0 bases and J dropped 3; count of bases not matched to a gene: 2. Per the germline V gene, CDR1 is SGHVS and CDR2 is FQNEAQ. CDR3 in amino acids: CASSLAGTIYEQYF. CDR3 sequence (DNA): TGTGCCAGCAGCTTAGCGGGGACTATCTACGAGCAGTACTTC.

V gene TRBV5-4 combines with J gene TRBJ2-7, with TRBD2 identical over 10 bases. The CDR3 has 17 amino acids. J lost 7 bases, V lost 4 bases, and 17 bases had no gene match. Germline V gene lookup returns CDR1 SGHNT and CDR2 YYREEE (reference sequence). CDR3 residues: CASSRRGGLAGVGEQYF. The CDR3 DNA reads as TGTGCCAGCAGCCGCAGGGGTGGGCTAGCGGGAGTTGGTGAGCAGTACTTC. Drawing the rest from reference TRBV5-4 and TRBJ2-7, the complete variable domain is ETGVTQSPTHLIKTRGQQVTLRCSSQSGHNTVSWYQQALGQGPQFIFQYYREEENGRGNFPPRFSGLQFPNYSSELNVNALELDDSALYLCASSRRGGLAGVGEQYFGPGTRLTVT.

This sequence joins TRBV2 and TRBJ1-2; 7 bases are shared with TRBD1. J lost 1 base, V lost 7 bases, and 6 bases had no gene match. The germline CDR1 and CDR2 sequences are SNHLY and FYNNEI. CDR3 length: 14 residues. This CDR3 reads CASTRTGVNYGYTF. CDR3 sequence (DNA): TGTGCCAGCACCCGGACAGGAGTTAACTATGGCTACACCTTC.

This chain joins TRBV5-8 and TRBJ2-1; 10 bases fit TRBD2. Germline CDR1 is SGHTS and CDR2 is YDEGEE. V was clipped by 6 bases and J by 0 bases; unmatched bases: 3. This CDR3 has 15 amino acids. The CDR3 bases are TGTGCCAGCACTGAGCGGGGGGGCTCCTACAATGAGCAGTTCTTC. Protein product: CASTERGGSYNEQFF.

The gene calls are TRBV30 and TRBJ2-3, with 9 bases aligning to TRBD1. The CDR3 is made up of 14 amino acids. J lost 2 bases, V lost 2 bases, and 2 bases had no gene match. Germline V gene data show CDR1 as GTSNPN and CDR2 as SVGIG (reference sequence). CDR3 bases: TGTGCCTGGAGTAGACAGGGGGACACAGATACGCAGTATTTT. Translating gives CAWSRQGDTDTQYF.

Comments on this clone: One base separates it from a far larger clone, so it is likely a read error. The J gene is TRBJ1-6, the V gene TRBV28, with D unresolved. The germline CDR1 and CDR2 sequences are MDHEN and SYDVKM. The CDR3 runs 13 residues. In nucleotides, the CDR3 is TGTGCCAGCAGTTTAAGTCGTAATTCACCCCCCCACTTT. Its protein product is CASSLSRNSPPHF.

DNA for the CDR3: TGTGCCAGCAGCGTATTGAGCCAAGAGACCCAGTACTTC. Its protein is CASSVLSQETQYF. V usage is TRBV9 and J usage is TRBJ2-5; D gene uncertain. Germline CDR1 SGDLS, CDR2 YYNGEE. This CDR3 spans 13 amino acids. V gave up 1 base and J gave up 1 base, with 5 bases separating them.

This chain uses TRBV6-1 with TRBJ1-1; tentative D call: TRBD1 (5 bases). CDR3 size: 14 residues. The ends were cut back, 6 bases at V and 4 bases at J, with 15 bases in the middle. CDR1 MNHNS and CDR2 SASEGT come from the germline V gene. The CDR3 nucleotides are TGTGCCAGCAGCGAACAGGAGGAGGGCACTGAAGCTTTCTTT. Amino acids: CASSEQEEGTEAFF.

The rearrangement uses TRBV7-6 and TRBJ2-2; D is ambiguous. Germline V CDR1 and CDR2: SGHVS, FNYEAQ. V shed 2 bases and J shed 6 bases, with 10 bases lying between them. This CDR3 has 14 amino acids. This CDR3 reads CASSLLDIAGELFF. For the CDR3, the DNA is TGTGCCAGCAGCTTATTGGATATAGCCGGGGAGCTGTTTTTT.

This chain uses TRBV6-5 with TRBJ2-7; 8 nucleotides match TRBD1. With 2 bases clipped from V and 3 bases from J, the junction kept 9 bases outside the gene matches. The CDR3 is 16 residues long. Per germline, CDR1 MNHEY and CDR2 SVGAGI. CDR3 coding DNA: TGTGCCAGCAGTTACCCCCCGACAGGGGCTAGCTACGAGCAGTACTTC. Translated, it gives CASSYPPTGASYEQYF.

This chain links TRBV7-3 with TRBJ2-3; possible D gene TRBD2, 6 bases. The V end was cut by 5 bases, the J end by 2 bases, with 14 bases between. CDR1 SGHTA and CDR2 FQGTGA come from the germline V gene. The CDR3 sequence is 15 residues long. CDR3 DNA sequence: TGTGCCAGCAGCCCCACTAGCAAACCCACAGATACGCAGTATTTT. Translated: CASSPTSKPTDTQYF.

This chain uses TRBV28 with TRBJ2-1; 8 nucleotides agree with TRBD2. CDR1 MDHEN and CDR2 SYDVKM come from the germline V gene. There are 16 residues in the CDR3. Losses at the gene ends were 5 bases for V and 1 base for J; bases not matched to a gene: 7. CDR3 sequence (DNA): TGTGCCAGCAGTCCCCGTAGCGGGATGTCCTACAATGAGCAGTTCTTC. Protein sequence: CASSPRSGMSYNEQFF.